This T cell receptor (beta chain) originates from a study of blood T cell repertoires in COVID-19. Study-wide context: The analysed material was cDNA or gDNA that came from T cells, B-cell-depleted T cells, or PBMCs.

Losses at the gene ends were 0 bases for V and 9 bases for J; bases not matched to a gene: 5. Germline loops: CDR1 SGHRS, CDR2 YFSETQ. This CDR3 is 14 amino acids long. The authors' processing: Amplification from reference gene primers served as the basis for estimated nucleated cell counts. Produced via immunoSEQ multiplex PCR; TCRdb's table is partial and in-frame only. For V, J and clone size, that table is used; D and trimming come from the DNA. Here the sample spans tens of thousands of clones, about nine tenths being singletons. The receptor was isolated from a man aged 40-50 years with acute or convalescent COVID-19. Sequencing used peripheral blood. This chain joins TRBV5-1 and TRBJ1-5; 8 bases fit TRBD1. The CDR3 DNA reads TGCGCCAGCAGCTTGGAAGGACAGGGTTGGCCCCAGCATTTT. Translated, it gives CASSLEGQGWPQHF.